This TCR beta chain appears in the sequencing data of a study of regulatory T cells in long-lasting Graves disease. General study points: There was favoring of TRBV28, TRBJ1-2 and TRBJ2-5 in persistent disease.

iRepertoire HTBI primers and Arm-PCR of CDR3 regions built TCR beta libraries. TCRdb recomputed calls from the multiplex PCR reads with MiXCR, one row per CDR3 protein. Of 400,000 to 500,000 distinct CDR3 sequences in the sample, around 13% were seen once. The CDR3 contains 13 residues. Germline CDR1 and CDR2: SGHRS and YFSETQ. Time point specified: newly diagnosed GD, antithyroid drugs for less than 3 months. Preparation of the TCR library used RNA extracted from PBMCs. About 10 milliliters of peripheral blood were taken and placed in EDTA tubes. This clonotype was seen ten or more times. Its antigen is still unknown. Germline and junction disagree at one end, which may indicate a read error. These data are also associated with another study on T cells in Graves' hyperthyroidism and ophthalmopathy. Per that study: Primed by the HTBI set, a first-round RT-PCR was run on the TCR CDR3.

The V gene is TRBV5-1, the J gene TRBJ1-4; no firm D call. The sequenced sample was peripheral blood mononuclear cells (PBMCs), obtained at new diagnosis, from a patient treated with antithyroid drugs. The sequence was obtained from a woman between 45 and 65 years old with Graves disease. The CDR3 protein is CASSLEVEEKLFF. The CDR3 DNA is TGTGCCAGCAGCTTGGAAGTAGAGGAAAAACTGTTTTTT.